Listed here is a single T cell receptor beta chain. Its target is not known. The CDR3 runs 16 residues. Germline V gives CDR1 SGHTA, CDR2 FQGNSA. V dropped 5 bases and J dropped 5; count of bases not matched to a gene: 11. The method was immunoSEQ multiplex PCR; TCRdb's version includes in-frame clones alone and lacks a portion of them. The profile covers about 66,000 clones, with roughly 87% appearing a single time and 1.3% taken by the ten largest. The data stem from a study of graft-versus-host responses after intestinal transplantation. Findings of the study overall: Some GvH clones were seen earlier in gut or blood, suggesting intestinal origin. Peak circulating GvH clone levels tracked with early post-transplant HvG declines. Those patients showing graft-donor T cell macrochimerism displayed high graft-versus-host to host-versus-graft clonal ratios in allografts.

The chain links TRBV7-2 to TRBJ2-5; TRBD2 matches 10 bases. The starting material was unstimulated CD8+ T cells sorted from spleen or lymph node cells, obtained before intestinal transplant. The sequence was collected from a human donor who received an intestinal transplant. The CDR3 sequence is CASSLSGGAFSETQYF. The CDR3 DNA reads TGTGCCAGCAGCCTCAGCGGGGGGGCCTTTTCGGAGACCCAGTACTTC.